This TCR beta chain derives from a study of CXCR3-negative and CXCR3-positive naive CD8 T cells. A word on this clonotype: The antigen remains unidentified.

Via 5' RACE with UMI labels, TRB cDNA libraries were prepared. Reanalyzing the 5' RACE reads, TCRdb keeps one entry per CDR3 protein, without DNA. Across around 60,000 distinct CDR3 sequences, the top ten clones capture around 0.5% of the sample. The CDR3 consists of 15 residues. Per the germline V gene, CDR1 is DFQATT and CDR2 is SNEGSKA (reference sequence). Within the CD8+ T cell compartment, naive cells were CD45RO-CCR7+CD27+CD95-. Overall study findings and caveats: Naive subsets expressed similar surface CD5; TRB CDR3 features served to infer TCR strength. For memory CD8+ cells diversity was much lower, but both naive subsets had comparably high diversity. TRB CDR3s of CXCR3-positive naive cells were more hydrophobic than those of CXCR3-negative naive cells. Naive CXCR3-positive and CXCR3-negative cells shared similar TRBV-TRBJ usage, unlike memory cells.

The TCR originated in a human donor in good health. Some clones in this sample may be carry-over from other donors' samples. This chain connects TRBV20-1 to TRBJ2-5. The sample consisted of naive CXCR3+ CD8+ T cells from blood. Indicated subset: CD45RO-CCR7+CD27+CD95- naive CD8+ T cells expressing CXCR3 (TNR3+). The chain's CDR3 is CSASANDLYQETQYF.